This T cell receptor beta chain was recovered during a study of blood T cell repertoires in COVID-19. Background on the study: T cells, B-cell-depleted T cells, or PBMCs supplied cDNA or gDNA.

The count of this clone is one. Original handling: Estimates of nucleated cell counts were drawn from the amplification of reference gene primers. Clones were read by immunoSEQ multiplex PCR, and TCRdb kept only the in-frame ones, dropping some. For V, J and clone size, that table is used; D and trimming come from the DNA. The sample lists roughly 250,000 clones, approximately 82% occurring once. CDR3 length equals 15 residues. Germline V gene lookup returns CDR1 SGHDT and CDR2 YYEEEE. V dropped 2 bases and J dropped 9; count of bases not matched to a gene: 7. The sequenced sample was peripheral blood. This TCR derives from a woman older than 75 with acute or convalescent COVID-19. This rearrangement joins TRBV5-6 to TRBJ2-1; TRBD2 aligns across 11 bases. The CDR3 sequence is CASSFGLAGGSEQFF. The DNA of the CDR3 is TGTGCCAGCAGCTTTGGCCTAGCGGGAGGATCTGAGCAGTTCTTC.